Reported below is one TCR beta chain. Its target is not known. The CDR3 is 14 amino acids. Looked up from germline, CDR1 is SGHVS and CDR2 is FQNEAQ. This specimen comes from a study of T cells expressing NK-cell markers. Study-wide points: Uncertainty persisted over the HCMV specificity of expanded NKG2C+ T cell clones.

Each CDR3 protein gets one entry in TCRdb, which reprocessed the 5' RACE reads and gives no DNA. The sample totals 550,000 to 600,000 distinct CDR3 sequences. Sequencing was performed on blood T cells: a sorted CD56 or NKG2C T cell subset, CD4+ or CD8+ T cells, or bulk PBMC T cells (not recorded which). The sequence was obtained from a man younger than 35 in good health. The chain recombines TRBV7-8 with TRBJ2-7; TCRdb picks TRBD1, but there is no DNA to check that call. CDR3: CASRPGQGGYEQYF.